In its sample, the clone carrying this TCR beta chain was seen many times. Its specificity is not known. The TCRbeta library was prepared with unique molecular identifiers. Each CDR3 protein is one row after TCRdb ran MiXCR on the PCR reads. The table lists fewer than 350,000 distinct CDR3 sequences, roughly 11% of them singletons, with about 25% in the top ten. This sample is part of a study of T-cell reconstitution after alpha-beta-depleted transplantation in children. General study results and limits: At day 60, the high TCRbeta diversity found in some patients originated from recipient T cells and thymic progenitors that had survived. Reportedly, alpha-beta T cells present about two months post-transplant originated from several hundred expanded clones of graft origin.

The CDR3 runs to 13 residues. V was clipped by 6 bases and J by 2 bases; unmatched bases: 7. Per germline, CDR1 SQVTM and CDR2 ANQGSEA. The receptor's source is a male patient between 2 and 10 years old who had a stem cell transplant for chronic granulomatous disease, so the T cells may come from the graft donor. The sequenced sample was peripheral blood, obtained 180 days after TCRalphabeta/CD19-depleted stem cell transplant. The chain uses TRBV29-1 and TRBJ2-7; 7 positions agree with TRBD1. This CDR3 reads CSVKTGKAYEQYF. The CDR3 coding sequence is TGCAGCGTAAAGACAGGGAAAGCCTACGAGCAGTACTTC.